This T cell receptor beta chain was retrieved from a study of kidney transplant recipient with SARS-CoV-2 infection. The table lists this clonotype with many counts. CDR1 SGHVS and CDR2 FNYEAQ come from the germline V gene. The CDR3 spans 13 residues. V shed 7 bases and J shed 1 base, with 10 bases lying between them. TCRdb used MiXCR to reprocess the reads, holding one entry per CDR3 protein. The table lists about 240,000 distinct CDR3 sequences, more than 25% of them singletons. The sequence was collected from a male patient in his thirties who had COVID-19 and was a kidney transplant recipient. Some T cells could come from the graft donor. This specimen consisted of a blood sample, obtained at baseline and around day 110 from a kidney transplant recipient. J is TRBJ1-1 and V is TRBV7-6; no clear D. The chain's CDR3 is CASTRDKNTEAFF. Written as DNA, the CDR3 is TGTGCCAGCACTAGGGATAAGAACACTGAAGCTTTCTTT.